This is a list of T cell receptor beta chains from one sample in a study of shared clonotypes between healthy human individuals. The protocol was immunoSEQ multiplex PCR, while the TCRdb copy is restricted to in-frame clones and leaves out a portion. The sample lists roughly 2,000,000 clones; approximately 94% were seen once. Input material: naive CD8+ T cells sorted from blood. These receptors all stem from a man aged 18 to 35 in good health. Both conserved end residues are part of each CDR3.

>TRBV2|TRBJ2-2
CASGQTNTGELFF
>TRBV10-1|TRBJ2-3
CASSETWAPTDTQYF
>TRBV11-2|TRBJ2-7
CASSLAGDSYEQYF
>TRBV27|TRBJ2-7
CASSLVAAPYEQYF
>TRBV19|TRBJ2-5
CASSGGRIQETQYF
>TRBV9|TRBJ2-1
CASSVEESSYNEQFF
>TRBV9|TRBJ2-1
CASSVGTSGSNEQFF
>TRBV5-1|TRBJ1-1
CASSPGGAVAFF
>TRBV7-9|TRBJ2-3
CASRPRGQVADTQYF
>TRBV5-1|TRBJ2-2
CASSWGQNTGELFF
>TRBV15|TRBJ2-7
CATSKDYASEQYF
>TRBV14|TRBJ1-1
CASSLVSMFDTEAFF
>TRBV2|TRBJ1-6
CASIYGWNSPLHF
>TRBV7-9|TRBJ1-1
CASSLGQGNTEAFF
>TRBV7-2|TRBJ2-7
CASSSRTDGSYEQYF
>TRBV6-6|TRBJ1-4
CASGTGSEKLFF
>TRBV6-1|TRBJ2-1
CASSELAQFF
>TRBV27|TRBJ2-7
CASSLGRGNLLEQYF
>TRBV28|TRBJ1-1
CASSFGRLNTEAFF
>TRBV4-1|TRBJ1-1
CASSARTENTEAFF
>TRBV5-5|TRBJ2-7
CASSLPPGQGGYEQYF
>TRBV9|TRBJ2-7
CASSVGAGSDEQYF
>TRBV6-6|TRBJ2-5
CASILKLGWETQYF
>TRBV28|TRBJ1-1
CASSFGTGATEAFF
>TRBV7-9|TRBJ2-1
CASSTGGSSNEQFF
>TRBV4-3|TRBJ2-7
CASSEGLAGVYEQYF
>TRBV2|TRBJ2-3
CASGPSGTTDTQYF
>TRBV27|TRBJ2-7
CASSSQTSGTPYEQYF
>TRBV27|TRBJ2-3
CATRKDTQYF
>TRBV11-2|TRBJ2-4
CASSLDGSGSKNIQYF
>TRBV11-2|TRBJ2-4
CASSYTGYLVDIQYF
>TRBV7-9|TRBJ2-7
CASSSTTGAGYEQYF
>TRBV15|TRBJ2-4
CATSRTSEAFVIQYF
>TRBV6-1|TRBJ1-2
CATEGQLYGYTF
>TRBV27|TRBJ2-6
CASSLNTYSGANVLTF
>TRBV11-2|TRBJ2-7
CASSLLRDRQYF
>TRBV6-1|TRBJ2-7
CASSDRGTYPYEQYF
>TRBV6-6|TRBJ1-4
CASGDSNEKLFF
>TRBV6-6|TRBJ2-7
CASSYGGAGHEQYF
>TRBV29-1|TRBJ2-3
CSVVFAGTAQDTQYF
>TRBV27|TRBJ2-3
CASSLSTGGTQYF
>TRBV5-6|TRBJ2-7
CASSFEPGQLYEQYF